The clone carrying this T cell receptor (beta chain) occurred a few times. Its antigen remains unidentified. The sample comes from a study of neoadjuvant anti-PD-1 for oral cavity cancer. General study points: Higher pretreatment blood Treg/Th17 ratios correlated with higher pretreatment blood and lower post-treatment tumor TCRbeta clonality.

Time point specified: after neoadjuvant nivolumab, at surgical resection. Stage II-IVA oral cavity squamous cell carcinoma was new and untreated by systemic or radiation therapy. Germline CDR1 and CDR2: LGHNA and YNFKEQ. CDR3 length: 14 amino acids. The V end was cut by 1 base, the J end by 4 bases, with 11 bases between. Here immunoSEQ multiplex PCR was the method, and the copy in TCRdb shows in-frame clones only, minus some. The sample holds 15,000 or so clones, 60% to 85% seen once. This specimen consisted of PBMCs, obtained after nivolumab (anti-PD-1) treatment. The TCR comes from a person aged 35 to 85 with oral cavity squamous cell carcinoma. The chain links TRBV4-2 to TRBJ2-7; D is perhaps TRBD1 (6 bases). The CDR3 nucleotides read TGTGCCAGCAGCCAAGGCACAGGGAAATACGAGCAGTACTTC. Translating it yields CASSQGTGKYEQYF.